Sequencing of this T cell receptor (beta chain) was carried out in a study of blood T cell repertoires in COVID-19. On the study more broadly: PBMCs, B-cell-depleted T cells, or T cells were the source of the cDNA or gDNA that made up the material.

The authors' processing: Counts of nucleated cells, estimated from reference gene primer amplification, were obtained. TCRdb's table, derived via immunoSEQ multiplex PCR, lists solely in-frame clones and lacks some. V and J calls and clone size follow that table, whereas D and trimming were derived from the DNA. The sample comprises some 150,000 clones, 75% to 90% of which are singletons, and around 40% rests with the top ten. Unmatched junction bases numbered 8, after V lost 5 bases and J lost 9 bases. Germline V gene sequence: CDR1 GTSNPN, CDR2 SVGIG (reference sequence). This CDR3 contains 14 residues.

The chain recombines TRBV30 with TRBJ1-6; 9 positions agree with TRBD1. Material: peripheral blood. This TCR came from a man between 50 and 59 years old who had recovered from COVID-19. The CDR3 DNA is TGTGCCTGGGATCCGGGACAGGGCTCTTCACCCCTCCACTTT. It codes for CAWDPGQGSSPLHF.